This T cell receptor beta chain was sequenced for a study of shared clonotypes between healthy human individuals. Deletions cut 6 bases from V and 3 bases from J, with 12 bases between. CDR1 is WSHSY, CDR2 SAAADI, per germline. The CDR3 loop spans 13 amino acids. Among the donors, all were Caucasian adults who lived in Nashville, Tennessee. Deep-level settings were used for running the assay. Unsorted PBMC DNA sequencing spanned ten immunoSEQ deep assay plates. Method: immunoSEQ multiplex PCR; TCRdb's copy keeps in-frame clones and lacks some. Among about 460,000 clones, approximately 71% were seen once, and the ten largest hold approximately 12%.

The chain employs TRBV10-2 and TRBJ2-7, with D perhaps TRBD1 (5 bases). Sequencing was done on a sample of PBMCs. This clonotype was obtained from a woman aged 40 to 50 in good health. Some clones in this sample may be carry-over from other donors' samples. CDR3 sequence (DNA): TGCGCCAGCAGGGTAGACAGAGACTACGAGCAGTACTTC. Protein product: CASRVDRDYEQYF.